Listed below are T cell receptor beta chains from one sample, sequenced in a study of ipilimumab plus nivolumab after autologous stem cell transplantation. Some clones are missing from TCRdb's copy, which holds only in-frame ones; the method was immunoSEQ multiplex PCR. The repertoire includes 15,000 to 20,000 clones, around 80% of them detected once, and more than 6.5% sits in the top ten. The sample here was PBMCs, taken in a trial of ipilimumab plus nivolumab as post-transplant consolidation. The source of these receptors is a male donor with diffuse large B-cell lymphoma. CDR3s include the opening cysteine and the closing phenylalanine or tryptophan. A D gene is named only where the DNA matches it firmly. Clone size is stated in some rows and not others, as once, few, many or a class when expanded.

-	TRBD1	TRBV6-6	TRBJ2-5	CATSPGGQETQYF	TGTGCCACCTCCCCAGGGGGTCAAGAGACCCAGTACTTC
-	-	TRBV2	TRBJ2-1	CASSDRENNEQFF	TGTGCCAGCAGTGACCGGGAAAACAATGAGCAGTTCTTC
-	-	TRBV4-2	TRBJ2-2	CASSQRTGTGELFF	TGTGCCAGCAGCCAACGGACCGGGACCGGGGAGCTGTTTTTT
-	-	TRBV2	TRBJ2-5	CASSPSRETQYF	TGTGCCAGCAGTCCAAGCAGAGAGACCCAGTACTTC
-	-	TRBV6-5	TRBJ2-7	CASSEGDPGYEQYF	TGTGCCAGCAGTGAAGGGGATCCGGGGTACGAGCAGTACTTC
-	TRBD2	TRBV6-1	TRBJ2-2	CASDSGGNTGELFF	TGTGCCAGCGACTCGGGAGGTAACACCGGGGAGCTGTTTTTT
once	-	TRBV27	TRBJ2-2	CASSVRGADTGELFF	TGTGCCAGCAGTGTCCGGGGGGCTGACACCGGGGAGCTGTTTTTT
-	-	TRBV27	TRBJ1-4	CASRRRGSSEKLFF	TGTGCCAGCAGGCGCCGGGGGTCGAGCGAAAAACTGTTTTTT
-	-	TRBV4-2	TRBJ2-7	CASSREAAGSTYEQYF	TGTGCCAGCAGCCGAGAAGCGGCAGGGTCAACCTACGAGCAGTACTTC
-	-	TRBV6-5	TRBJ2-7	CASSYLRGSSYEQYF	TGTGCCAGCAGTTACTTGCGGGGAAGCTCCTACGAGCAGTACTTC
-	-	TRBV6-1	TRBJ2-7	CASSASRAGEQYF	TGTGCCAGCAGTGCGTCTAGGGCGGGCGAGCAGTACTTC
once	TRBD1	TRBV5-4	TRBJ2-7	CASSSSAKTGGYEQYF	TGTGCCAGCAGCTCCTCGGCCAAAACAGGGGGCTACGAGCAGTACTTC
-	TRBD1	TRBV2	TRBJ2-7	CASRRRQGSYEQYF	TGTGCCAGCAGGAGAAGACAGGGGAGCTACGAGCAGTACTTC
-	TRBD2	TRBV10-3	TRBJ2-3	CAISTSGGYDTQYF	TGTGCCATCTCGACTAGCGGGGGTTACGATACGCAGTATTTT
-	-	TRBV7-6	TRBJ1-1	CASRAVAGVNTEAFF	TGTGCCAGCAGGGCAGTGGCAGGGGTGAACACTGAAGCTTTCTTT
-	-	TRBV7-2	TRBJ2-7	CASSRTLFEQYF	TGTGCCAGCAGCCGGACACTGTTTGAGCAGTACTTC
-	TRBD1	TRBV7-3	TRBJ2-1	CASSPRTGGIYNEQFF	TGTGCCAGCAGCCCCCGGACAGGGGGCATCTACAATGAGCAGTTCTTC
once	-	TRBV20-1	TRBJ1-2	CSAARGDGYTF	TGCAGTGCTGCCAGGGGCGATGGCTACACCTTC